This passage covers 11 T cell receptor beta chains from one sample sequenced in a study of shared clonotypes between healthy human individuals. TCRdb's copy holds only in-frame clones and misses some; the assay was immunoSEQ multiplex PCR. The table has 950,000 to 1,300,000 clones, around 76% seen once. Sequencing was carried out using memory CD4+ T cells sorted from blood. Indicated subset: CD45RA-negative fraction. Source of these receptors: a man between 18 and 29 years old in good health.

There are many counts of this clone. This rearrangement joins TRBV4-1 to TRBJ2-7, with D possibly matching TRBD2 (5 bases). Germline CDR1 is MGHRA and CDR2 is YSYEKL. The V gene lost 0 bases and the J gene lost 6 bases, with 15 bases spanning the gap. The CDR3 spans 15 residues. The CDR3 spells CASSQDDWENGEQYF. DNA for the CDR3: TGCGCCAGCAGCCAAGACGATTGGGAGAACGGCGAGCAGTACTTC.

J is TRBJ2-2 and V is TRBV5-1; possible D gene TRBD1, 6 bases. CDR3 size: 13 residues. V dropped 4 bases and J dropped 7 bases, with 11 bases sitting between them. The germline V gene has CDR1 SGHRS and CDR2 YFSETQ. CDR3 loop: CASSRDTNGELFF. The CDR3 nucleotides read TGCGCCAGCAGCCGGGACACTAACGGGGAGCTGTTTTTT.

The gene calls are TRBV7-9 and TRBJ2-5; D possibly corresponds to TRBD2 (6 bases). Trimming took off 3 bases at V and 5 bases at J, with 13 bases between the two ends. The CDR3 runs 14 residues. Germline V gene sequence: CDR1 SEHNR, CDR2 FQNEAQ (reference sequence). The CDR3 DNA sequence: TGTGCCAGCAGCTTTTATGCAGGGACTGAGACCCAGTACTTC. Translated: CASSFYAGTETQYF.

The chain has TRBV30 and TRBJ1-4; no definite D call. This CDR3 contains 15 residues. V gave up 3 bases and J gave up 4 bases, with 15 bases separating them. CDR1 and CDR2 from the germline V gene are GTSNPN and SVGIG (reference sequence). The CDR3 DNA sequence: TGTGCCTGGAGAGGTGGACGGATCCTTAATGAAAAACTGTTTTTT. It is translated as CAWRGGRILNEKLFF.

This rearrangement joins TRBV4-1 to TRBJ1-4; 7 bases map to TRBD1. The V and J ends lost 0 bases and 5 bases, in that order; junction bases with no gene match: 6. This CDR3 is 16 amino acids long. CDR1 MGHRA and CDR2 YSYEKL come from the germline V gene. CDR3 nucleotides: TGCGCCAGCAGCCAAGACGGACCGGGACAGAATGAAAAACTGTTTTTT. This sequence encodes CASSQDGPGQNEKLFF.

Ten or more counts support this clone. J is TRBJ2-7 and V is TRBV6-6; the match to TRBD1 covers 9 bases. The CDR3 runs 15 residues. V lost 2 bases, J lost 7 bases, and 9 bases stayed unmatched. Germline assignment: CDR1 MNHNY and CDR2 SVGAGI (reference sequence). The CDR3 DNA sequence: TGTGCCAGCAGTTACGAGACCGGGACAGGGAGGGAGCAGTACTTC. Protein product: CASSYETGTGREQYF.

The genes are TRBV15 and TRBJ1-2, with TRBD1 matching 7 bases. Germline values: CDR1 LNHNV, CDR2 YYDKDF (reference sequence). This CDR3 has 15 residues. V trimming: 0 bases; J trimming: 8 bases; junction bases outside the gene matches: 9. The CDR3 nucleotides read TGTGCCACCAGCAGAGATTACCCCGCAGGGGGGGGCTACACCTTC. Residues: CATSRDYPAGGGYTF.

This sequence joins TRBV4-1 and TRBJ2-5; D may be TRBD2 (6 bases). Trimming left V 4 bases short and J 1 base short, with 16 bases between. The germline gives CDR1 MGHRA, CDR2 YSYEKL. The CDR3 is made up of 16 amino acids. CDR3 sequence reads: CASSRGDGSSQETQYF. The CDR3 DNA is TGCGCCAGCAGCCGGGGGGACGGATCTAGCCAAGAGACCCAGTACTTC.

This clone was counted a single time. V is TRBV5-1 and J is TRBJ2-7, with 7 positions matching TRBD1. Trimming cost V 1 base and J 2 bases; bases outside gene matches: 6. There are 15 residues in the CDR3. CDR1 is SGHRS, CDR2 YFSETQ, per germline. The CDR3 nucleotides read TGCGCCAGCAGCTTGTCGGGCAGGGGGACCTACGAGCAGTACTTC. Its protein is CASSLSGRGTYEQYF.

The CDR3 is CASSPWEQGDDTQYF. CDR3 in DNA: TGCGCCAGCAGCCCTTGGGAACAGGGTGATGATACGCAGTATTTT. The V and J genes are TRBV5-1 and TRBJ2-3; TRBD1 is a possible D gene (6 bases). Germline CDR1 is SGHRS and CDR2 is YFSETQ. Trimming pared 4 bases from V and 6 bases from J, leaving 18 bases between. CDR3 size: 15 residues.

This rearrangement joins TRBV18 to TRBJ1-5, with D possibly being TRBD1 (5 bases). Germline V lookup: CDR1 KGHSH, CDR2 LQKENI. Trimming took off 4 bases at V and 3 bases at J, with 10 bases between the two ends. The CDR3 sequence is 14 residues long. CDR3 in DNA: TGTGCCAGCTCACGGTCAGGGTTCAATCAGCCCCAGCATTTT. This encodes CASSRSGFNQPQHF.